Listed here are 10 T cell receptor beta chains from one sample, sequenced in a study of T cell clones after liver transplantation. The table came from immunoSEQ multiplex PCR; TCRdb's copy has only in-frame clones and leaves some out. This sample has 50,000 to 70,000 clones, with approximately 70% found just once. Sequences were derived from CD4+ T cells from blood, sampled at the approximately 16-month timepoint. The receptors were gathered from a human patient who received a liver transplant. The graft donor may be the source of some T cells.

The chain joins TRBV9 to TRBJ1-1; no reliable D call. This CDR3 has 13 residues. The germline V gene has CDR1 SGDLS and CDR2 YYNGEE. Trimming left V 0 bases short and J 0 bases short, with 3 bases between. CDR3 protein: CASSVAMNTEAFF. The CDR3 bases are TGTGCCAGCAGCGTAGCCATGAACACTGAAGCTTTCTTT.

V gene TRBV6-5 combines with J gene TRBJ1-2; 11 bases line up with TRBD1. V was clipped by 0 bases and J by 3 bases; unmatched bases: 0. The CDR3 has 15 residues. The germline CDR1 and CDR2 sequences are MNHEY and SVGAGI. The CDR3 loop reads CASSYSGQGDYGYTF. The CDR3 bases are TGTGCCAGCAGTTACTCGGGACAGGGGGACTATGGCTACACCTTC.

This clone was detected once. The V and J genes are TRBV7-2 and TRBJ1-2; D is perhaps TRBD1 (5 bases). V dropped 8 bases and J dropped 8 bases, with 24 bases sitting between them. The germline V gene has CDR1 SGHTA and CDR2 FQGNSA. This CDR3 is 15 amino acids long. This chain's CDR3 is CASSQGRETPGGYTF. The CDR3 DNA reads TGTGCCAGCTCCCAGGGCAGAGAAACACCAGGCGGCTACACCTTC. The entire variable domain, with the rest obtained from reference TRBV7-2 and TRBJ1-2, is as follows: GAGVSQSPSNKVTEKGKDVELRCDPISGHTALYWYRQSLGQGLEFLIYFQGNSAPDKSGLPSDRFSAERTGGSVSTLTIQRTQQEDSAVYLCASSQGRETPGGYTFGSGTRLTVV.

The rearrangement links TRBV2 to TRBJ2-5; 11 bases are shared with TRBD2. Germline V lookup: CDR1 SNHLY, CDR2 FYNNEI. The CDR3 runs to 15 residues. The V segment lost 6 bases and the J segment 1 base; nucleotides outside the gene matches: 4. CDR3 nucleotides: TGTGCCAGCAGAGGGGGGACTAGCGGCCAAGAGACCCAGTACTTC. As protein: CASRGGTSGQETQYF. Full variable domain (missing parts from reference TRBV2 and TRBJ2-5): EPEVTQTPSHQVTQMGQEVILRCVPISNHLYFYWYRQILGQKVEFLVSFYNNEISEKSEIFDDQFSVERPDGSNFTLKIRSTKLEDSAMYFCASRGGTSGQETQYFGPGTRLLVL.

This clone was recorded many times. Other nucleotide sequences from this sample produce the same CDR3. The V and J genes are TRBV30 and TRBJ2-1, with TRBD2 identical over 10 bases. CDR3 size: 13 residues. V was pared by 5 bases and J by 6 bases, with 4 bases of the junction left unmatched. Germline CDR1 is GTSNPN and CDR2 is SVGIG (reference sequence). CDR3 loop: CAWEREGSNEQFF. The CDR3, as DNA: TGTGCCTGGGAGCGGGAGGGCTCCAATGAGCAGTTCTTC.

The J gene is TRBJ1-3, the V gene TRBV9; D is unclear. Trimming stripped 4 bases from V and 4 bases from J, with 18 bases between. Germline CDR1 SGDLS, CDR2 YYNGEE. There are 16 residues in the CDR3. The CDR3 loop is CASSQEGSSAGNTIYF. Here the CDR3 DNA reads TGTGCCAGCAGCCAAGAGGGATCTTCAGCGGGAAACACCATATATTTT.

The chain combines TRBV14 with TRBJ1-1; D remains ambiguous. Trimming left V 0 bases short and J 6 bases short, with 11 bases between. Germline CDR1 reads SGHDN; CDR2 reads FVKESK. The CDR3 has 14 amino acids. As DNA, the CDR3 is TGTGCCAGCAGCCAAGATCTCAGGCCTGCTGAAGCTTTCTTT. It codes for CASSQDLRPAEAFF.

This clone was recorded a few times. The CDR3 DNA reads TGTGCCAGCAGCTTAGTCGTCCTGAGCGGGGCTAAACAAGAGACCCAGTACTTC. Protein sequence: CASSLVVLSGAKQETQYF. This rearrangement joins TRBV7-2 to TRBJ2-5; 7 bases line up with TRBD2. With 1 base clipped from V and 2 bases from J, the junction kept 13 bases outside the gene matches. The germline gives CDR1 SGHTA, CDR2 FQGNSA. CDR3 length: 18 residues. Full variable domain (rest looked up from reference TRBV7-2 and TRBJ2-5): GAGVSQSPSNKVTEKGKDVELRCDPISGHTALYWYRQSLGQGLEFLIYFQGNSAPDKSGLPSDRFSAERTGGSVSTLTIQRTQQEDSAVYLCASSLVVLSGAKQETQYFGPGTRLLVL.

This clone showed up just a few times. The rearrangement joins TRBV27 to TRBJ1-2; D gene unclear. V lost 7 bases to trimming and J lost 2 bases, with 11 bases between them. This CDR3 has 13 residues. Germline V lookup: CDR1 MNHEY, CDR2 SMNVEV (reference sequence). The CDR3 nucleotides are TGTGCCAGCATCTCCCGACGGAACTATGGCTACACCTTC. It codes for CASISRRNYGYTF.

The chain is built from TRBV6-5 and TRBJ2-1; D possibly uses TRBD1 or TRBD2 (5 bases each). V lost 4 bases and J 9 bases, leaving 16 bases between the germline ends. The germline V gene encodes CDR1 MNHEY and CDR2 SVGAGI. The CDR3 has 14 residues. The CDR3 is CASSLGEGEGEQFF. CDR3 bases: TGTGCCAGCAGTTTGGGGGAAGGAGAAGGTGAGCAGTTCTTC.